The TCR beta chain under discussion was sequenced for a study of blood T cell repertoires in COVID-19. Study details: Researchers got acute and convalescent COVID-19 samples from the United States, Italy and Spain.

V lost 1 base and J lost 2; bases outside the gene matches: 10. The CDR3 loop spans 17 amino acids. Per germline, CDR1 MDHEN and CDR2 SYDVKM. The assay was immunoSEQ multiplex PCR, and TCRdb's table has in-frame clones only and misses some. The sample yields roughly 200,000 clones, less than 80% seen once. The chain links TRBV28 to TRBJ2-7, with TRBD1 matching over 8 bases. The clonotype originates from a man aged 50-60 years who had recovered from COVID-19. Sequencing was done on a sample of peripheral blood. The CDR3: CASSLSQGAQLAYEQYF. The CDR3 DNA reads TGTGCCAGCAGTTTATCTCAGGGGGCGCAGTTGGCCTACGAGCAGTACTTC.